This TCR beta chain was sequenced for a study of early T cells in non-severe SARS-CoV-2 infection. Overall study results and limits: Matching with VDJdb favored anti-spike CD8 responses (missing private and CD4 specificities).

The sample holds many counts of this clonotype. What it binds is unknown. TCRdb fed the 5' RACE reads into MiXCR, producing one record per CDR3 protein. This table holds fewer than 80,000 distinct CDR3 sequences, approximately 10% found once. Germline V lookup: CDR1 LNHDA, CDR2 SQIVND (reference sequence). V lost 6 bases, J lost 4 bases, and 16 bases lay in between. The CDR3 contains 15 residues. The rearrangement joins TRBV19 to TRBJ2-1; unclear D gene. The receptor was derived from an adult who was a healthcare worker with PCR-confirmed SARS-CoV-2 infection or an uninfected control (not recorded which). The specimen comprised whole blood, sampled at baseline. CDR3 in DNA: TGTGCCAGTAGCTCCTTACTACACGGATACAATGAGCAGTTCTTC. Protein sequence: CASSSLLHGYNEQFF.